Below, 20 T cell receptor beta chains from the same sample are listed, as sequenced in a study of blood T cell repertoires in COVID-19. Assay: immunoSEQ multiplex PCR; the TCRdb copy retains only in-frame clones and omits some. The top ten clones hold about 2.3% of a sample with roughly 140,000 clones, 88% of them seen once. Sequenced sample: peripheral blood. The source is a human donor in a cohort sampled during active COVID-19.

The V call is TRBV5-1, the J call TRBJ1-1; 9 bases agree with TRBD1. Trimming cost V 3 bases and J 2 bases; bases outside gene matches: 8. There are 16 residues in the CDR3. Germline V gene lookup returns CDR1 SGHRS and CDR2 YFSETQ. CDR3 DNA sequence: TGCGCCAGCAGCTCCGGTTACACAGGGGGCAACACTGAAGCTTTCTTT. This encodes CASSSGYTGGNTEAFF.

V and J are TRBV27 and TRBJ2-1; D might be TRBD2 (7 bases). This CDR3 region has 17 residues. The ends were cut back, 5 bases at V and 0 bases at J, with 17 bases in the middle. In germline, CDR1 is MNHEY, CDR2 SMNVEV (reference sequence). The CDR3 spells CASSGRRGASSYNEQFF. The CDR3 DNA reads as TGTGCCAGCAGTGGTAGACGGGGGGCCAGCTCCTACAATGAGCAGTTCTTC.

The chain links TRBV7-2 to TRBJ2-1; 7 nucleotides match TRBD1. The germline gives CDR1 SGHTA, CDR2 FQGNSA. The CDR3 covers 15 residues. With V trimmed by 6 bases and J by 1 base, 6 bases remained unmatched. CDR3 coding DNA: TGTGCCAGCAGGAGACAGGGTGGTTCCTACAATGAGCAGTTCTTC. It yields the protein CASRRQGGSYNEQFF.

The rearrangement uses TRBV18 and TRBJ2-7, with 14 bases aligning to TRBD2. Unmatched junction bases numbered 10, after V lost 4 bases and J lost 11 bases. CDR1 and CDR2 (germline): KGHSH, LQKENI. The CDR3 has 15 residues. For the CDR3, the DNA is TGTGCCAGCTCACAAGCCGGGACTAGCGGGAGTTCCAAGTACTTC. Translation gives CASSQAGTSGSSKYF.

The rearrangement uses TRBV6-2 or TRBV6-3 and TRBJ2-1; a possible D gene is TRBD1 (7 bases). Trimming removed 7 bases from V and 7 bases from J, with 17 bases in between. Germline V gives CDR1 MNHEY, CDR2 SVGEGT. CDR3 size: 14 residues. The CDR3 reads CASTPPGGWNEQFF. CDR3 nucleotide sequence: TGTGCCAGCACCCCGCCAGGGGGGTGGAATGAGCAGTTCTTC.

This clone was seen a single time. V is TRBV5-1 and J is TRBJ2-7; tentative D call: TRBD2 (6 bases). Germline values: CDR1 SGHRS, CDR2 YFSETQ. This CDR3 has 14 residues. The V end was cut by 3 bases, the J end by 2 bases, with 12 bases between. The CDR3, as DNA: TGCGCCAGCAGCTCGGAAGGGAGGCCCTACGAGCAGTACTTC. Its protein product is CASSSEGRPYEQYF. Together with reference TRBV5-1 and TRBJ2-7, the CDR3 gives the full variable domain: KAGVTQTPRYLIKTRGQQVTLSCSPISGHRSVSWYQQTPGQGLQFLFEYFSETQRNKGNFPGRFSGRQFSNSRSEMNVSTLELGDSALYLCASSSEGRPYEQYFGPGTRLTVT.

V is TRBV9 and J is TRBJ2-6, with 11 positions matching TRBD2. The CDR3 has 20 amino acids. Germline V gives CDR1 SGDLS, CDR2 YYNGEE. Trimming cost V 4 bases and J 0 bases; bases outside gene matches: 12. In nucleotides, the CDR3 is TGTGCCAGCAGCTTCGGGACTAGCGGACTCAGATCCTCTGGGGCCAACGTCCTGACTTTC. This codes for CASSFGTSGLRSSGANVLTF.

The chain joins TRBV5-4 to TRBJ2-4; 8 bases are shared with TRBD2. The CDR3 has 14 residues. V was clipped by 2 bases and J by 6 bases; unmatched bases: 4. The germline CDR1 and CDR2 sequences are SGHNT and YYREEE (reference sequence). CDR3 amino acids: CASSFFRGGNIQYF. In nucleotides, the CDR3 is TGTGCCAGCAGCTTCTTTCGGGGGGGAAACATTCAGTACTTC.

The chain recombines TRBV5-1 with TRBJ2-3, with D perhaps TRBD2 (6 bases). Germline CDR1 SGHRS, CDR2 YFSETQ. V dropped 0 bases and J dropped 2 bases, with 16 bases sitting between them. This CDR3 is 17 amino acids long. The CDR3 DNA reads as TGCGCCAGCAGCTTGGGCGGGGAATTAGCCCCCACAGATACGCAGTATTTT. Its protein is CASSLGGELAPTDTQYF. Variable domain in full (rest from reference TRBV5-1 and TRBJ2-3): KAGVTQTPRYLIKTRGQQVTLSCSPISGHRSVSWYQQTPGQGLQFLFEYFSETQRNKGNFPGRFSGRQFSNSRSEMNVSTLELGDSALYLCASSLGGELAPTDTQYFGPGTRLTVL.

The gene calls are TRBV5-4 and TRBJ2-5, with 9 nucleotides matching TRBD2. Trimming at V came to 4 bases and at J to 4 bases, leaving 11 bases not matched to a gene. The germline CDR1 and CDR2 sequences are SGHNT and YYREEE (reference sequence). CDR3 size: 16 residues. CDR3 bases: TGTGCCAGCAGCCAAGCGCGGGGGGGCAGAAGAGAGACCCAGTACTTC. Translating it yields CASSQARGGRRETQYF.

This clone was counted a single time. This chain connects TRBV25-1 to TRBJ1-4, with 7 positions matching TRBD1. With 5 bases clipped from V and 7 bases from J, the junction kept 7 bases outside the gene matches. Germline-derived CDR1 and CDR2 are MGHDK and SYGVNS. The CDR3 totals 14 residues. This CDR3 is CASSWQGGGEKLFF. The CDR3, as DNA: TGTGCCAGCAGTTGGCAGGGGGGAGGTGAAAAACTGTTTTTT.

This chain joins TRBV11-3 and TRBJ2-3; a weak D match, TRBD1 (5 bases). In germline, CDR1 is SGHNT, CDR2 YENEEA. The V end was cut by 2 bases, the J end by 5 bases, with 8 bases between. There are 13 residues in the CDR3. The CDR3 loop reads CASSLSGLDTQYF. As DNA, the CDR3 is TGTGCCAGCAGCTTATCAGGGTTAGATACGCAGTATTTT.

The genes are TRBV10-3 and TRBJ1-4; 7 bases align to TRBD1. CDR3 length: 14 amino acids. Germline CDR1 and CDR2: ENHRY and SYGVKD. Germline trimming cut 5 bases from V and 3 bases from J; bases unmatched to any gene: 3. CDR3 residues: CAISHDRANEKLFF. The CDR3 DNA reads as TGTGCCATCAGTCACGACAGGGCTAATGAAAAACTGTTTTTT.

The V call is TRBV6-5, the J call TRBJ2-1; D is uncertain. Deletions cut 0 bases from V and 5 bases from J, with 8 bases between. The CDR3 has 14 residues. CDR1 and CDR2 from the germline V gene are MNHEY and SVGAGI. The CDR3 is CASSYSSSNNEQFF. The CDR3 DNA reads TGTGCCAGCAGTTACTCGTCTAGTAACAATGAGCAGTTCTTC.

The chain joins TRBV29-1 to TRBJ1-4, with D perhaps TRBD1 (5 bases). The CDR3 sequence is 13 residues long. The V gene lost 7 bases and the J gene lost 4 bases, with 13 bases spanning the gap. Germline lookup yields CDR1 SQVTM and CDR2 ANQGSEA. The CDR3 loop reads CSAGGGINEKLFF. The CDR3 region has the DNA TGCAGCGCCGGGGGAGGGATTAATGAAAAACTGTTTTTT.

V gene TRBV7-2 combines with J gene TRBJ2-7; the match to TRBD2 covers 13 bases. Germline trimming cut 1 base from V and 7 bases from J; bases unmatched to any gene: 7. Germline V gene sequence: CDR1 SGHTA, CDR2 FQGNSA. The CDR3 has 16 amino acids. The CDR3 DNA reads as TGTGCCAGCAGCTTAGTATGGACTAGCGGGAGCGGGGAGCAGTACTTC. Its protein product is CASSLVWTSGSGEQYF.

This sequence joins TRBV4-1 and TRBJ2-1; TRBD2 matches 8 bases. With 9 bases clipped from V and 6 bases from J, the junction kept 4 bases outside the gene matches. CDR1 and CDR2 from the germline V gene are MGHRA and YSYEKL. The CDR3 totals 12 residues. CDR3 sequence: CASRAGGNEQFF. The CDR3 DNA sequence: TGCGCCAGTAGGGCGGGGGGCAATGAGCAGTTCTTC.

This CDR3 is CASSDSLAGYEQYF. CDR3 bases: TGTGCCAGCAGTGACTCGCTAGCGGGCTACGAGCAGTACTTC. V and J are TRBV28 and TRBJ2-7; 8 nucleotides align to TRBD2. V trimming: 5 bases; J trimming: 3 bases; junction bases outside the gene matches: 6. Germline V gene lookup returns CDR1 MDHEN and CDR2 SYDVKM. This CDR3 is 14 amino acids long.

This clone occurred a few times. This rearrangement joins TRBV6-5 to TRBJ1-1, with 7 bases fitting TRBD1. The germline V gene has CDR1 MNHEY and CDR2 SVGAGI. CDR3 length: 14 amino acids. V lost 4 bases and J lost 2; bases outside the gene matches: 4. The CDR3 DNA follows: TGTGCCAGCAGTTCGGGACAGCACAACACTGAAGCTTTCTTT. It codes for CASSSGQHNTEAFF.

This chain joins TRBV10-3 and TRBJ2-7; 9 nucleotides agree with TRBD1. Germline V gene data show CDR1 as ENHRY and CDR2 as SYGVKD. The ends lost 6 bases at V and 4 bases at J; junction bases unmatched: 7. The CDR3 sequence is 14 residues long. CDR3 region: CAISEDRGGYEQYF. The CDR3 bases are TGTGCCATCAGCGAGGACAGGGGAGGATACGAGCAGTACTTC.